These T cell receptor beta chains were read from a single sample in a study of T cell repertoires in cytomegalovirus infection. TCRdb recomputed calls from the reads with MiXCR, one row per CDR3 protein. This table has fewer than 350,000 distinct CDR3 sequences, 25% to 35% appearing once. Their target antigens are unknown. Sequencing was performed on cultured PBMCs, taken from culture after CMV antigen stimulation. These TCRs come from a human donor in good health (CMV status not recorded). Some clones in this sample may be carry-over from other donors' samples. The CDR3 runs from the conserved cysteine through the conserved F or W. The D gene is left open where the match is weak. Size is stated for part of the rows, as once, few or many counts, or as a class when the clone is expanded.

TRBV7-2	TRBJ1-4	NA	TRBD1	CASSSTQGAFEKLFF	TGTGCCAGCAGCTCCACTCAGGGGGCTTTCGAAAAGCTGTTTTTT
TRBV9	TRBJ1-4	NA	NA	CASSVGAPPGELFF	TGTGCCAGCAGCGTAGGAGCCCCACCAGGTGAACTGTTTTTT
TRBV6-5	TRBJ1-6	NA	TRBD1	CASSLLGQGASPLHF	TGTGCCAGCAGCCTCCTCGGACAGGGTGCCTCACCCCTCCACTTT
TRBV7-2	TRBJ2-4	few	NA	CASSLTGASRVAKNIQYF	TGTGCCAGCAGCTTAACGGGGGCTTCACGGGTAGCCAAAAACATTCAGTACTTC
TRBV6-6	TRBJ2-5	NA	NA	CASTILEGETQYF	TGTGCCAGCACCATATTGGAAGGGGAGACCCAGTACTTC
TRBV2	TRBJ1-5	once	NA	CASSTSGQGFQPQHF	NA
TRBV7-6	TRBJ1-5	NA	NA	CASSYGEGQPQHF	TGTGCCAGCAGCTACGGAGAGGGCCAGCCCCAGCATTTT
TRBV19	TRBJ1-4	many	TRBD1	CASSTTRQGTNEKLFF	TGTGCCAGTAGTACCACTCGACAGGGGACGAATGAAAAACTGTTTTTT
TRBV12-3/TRBV12-4	TRBJ1-4	NA	NA	CASSLGETREKLFF	TGTGCCAGCAGTTTAGGGGAGACTCGAGAAAAACTGTTTTTT
TRBV28	TRBJ1-5	NA	NA	CASSFSWAENQPQHF	TGTGCCAGCAGTTTCTCCTGGGCAGAGAATCAGCCCCAGCATTTT
TRBV12-3/TRBV12-4	TRBJ2-3	NA	TRBD2	CASRSSAGGSTDTQYF	TGTGCCAGCAGGTCCTCAGCGGGAGGAAGCACAGATACGCAGTATTTT
TRBV6-5	TRBJ2-7	NA	NA	CASRRDLSGHSYEQYF	TGTGCCAGCAGGCGGGACTTAAGCGGGCACTCCTACGAGCAGTACTTC
TRBV7-9	TRBJ2-7	few	NA	CASSLGLGADEQYF	TGTGCCAGCAGCTTAGGTCTGGGCGCGGACGAGCAGTACTTC
TRBV9	TRBJ1-5	many	NA	CASSVGPGYDQPQHF	TGTGCCAGCAGCGTAGGCCCAGGGTACGATCAGCCCCAGCATTTT
TRBV19	TRBJ1-2	NA	NA	CASHQPVGVAIDYGYTF	TGTGCCAGCCACCAGCCGGTGGGGGTAGCTATTGACTATGGCTACACCTTC
TRBV30	TRBJ2-7	few	TRBD1	CAWKRDRTYEQYF	TGTGCCTGGAAGAGGGACAGAACATACGAGCAGTACTTC
TRBV28	TRBJ2-7	NA	TRBD2	CASSFTGTSGYEQYF	TGTGCCAGCAGTTTCACCGGGACTAGCGGGTACGAGCAGTACTTC
TRBV10-3	TRBJ1-5	NA	NA	CAISPQAPDQPQHF	TGTGCCATCAGTCCGCAGGCGCCGGATCAGCCCCAGCATTTT
TRBV6-5	TRBJ2-7	few	TRBD1	CASVGQTYEQYF	TGTGCCAGCGTGGGACAGACCTACGAGCAGTACTTC
TRBV24-1	TRBJ2-7	once	NA	CATSPTPGQKNEQYF	TGTGCCACCAGCCCAACCCCCGGACAGAAGAACGAGCAGTACTTC
TRBV20-1	TRBJ1-6	NA	TRBD1	CSAKGAAYNSPLHF	TGCAGTGCCAAGGGGGCGGCTTATAATTCACCCCTCCACTTT
TRBV12-3/TRBV12-4	TRBJ2-3	NA	NA	CASSFMGADTQYF	TGTGCCAGCAGTTTCATGGGGGCAGATACGCAGTATTTT
TRBV7-9	TRBJ2-5	few	NA	CASSPGAIEETQYF	TGTGCCAGCAGCCCGGGAGCCATAGAAGAGACCCAGTACTTC
TRBV12-3/TRBV12-4	TRBJ1-1	few	TRBD1	CASSSWDRDTEAFF	TGTGCCAGCAGTTCGTGGGACAGGGACACTGAAGCTTTCTTT
TRBV20-1	TRBJ1-4	many	NA	CSAKRGLTNEKLFF	TGCAGTGCCAAGCGGGGGCTCACTAATGAAAAACTGTTTTTT
TRBV11-2	TRBJ1-2	NA	NA	CASSYGYTF	TGTGCCAGCAGCTATGGCTACACCTTC
TRBV11-2	TRBJ2-1	NA	NA	CASSVLDNEQFF	TGTGCCAGCAGCGTCCTGGACAATGAGCAGTTCTTC
TRBV11-2	TRBJ1-1	NA	NA	CASSLASGVPTAAFF	TGTGCCAGCAGCTTAGCGTCAGGGGTCCCCACCGCGGCTTTCTTT
TRBV12-5	TRBJ1-1	NA	NA	CASALRLGTEAFF	TGTGCTAGTGCCTTGAGGCTGGGCACTGAAGCTTTCTTT